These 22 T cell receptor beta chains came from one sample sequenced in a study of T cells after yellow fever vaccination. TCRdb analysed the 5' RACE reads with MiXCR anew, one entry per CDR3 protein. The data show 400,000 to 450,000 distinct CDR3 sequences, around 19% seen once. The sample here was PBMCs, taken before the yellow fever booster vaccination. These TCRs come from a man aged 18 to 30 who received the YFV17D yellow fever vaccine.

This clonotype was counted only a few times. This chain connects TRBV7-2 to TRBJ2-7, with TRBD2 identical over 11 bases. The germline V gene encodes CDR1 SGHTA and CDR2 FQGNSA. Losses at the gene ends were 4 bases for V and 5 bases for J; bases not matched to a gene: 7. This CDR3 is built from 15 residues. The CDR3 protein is CASSSRRLAGNEQYF. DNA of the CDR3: TGTGCCAGCAGCTCCCGTCGACTAGCGGGGAACGAGCAGTACTTC.

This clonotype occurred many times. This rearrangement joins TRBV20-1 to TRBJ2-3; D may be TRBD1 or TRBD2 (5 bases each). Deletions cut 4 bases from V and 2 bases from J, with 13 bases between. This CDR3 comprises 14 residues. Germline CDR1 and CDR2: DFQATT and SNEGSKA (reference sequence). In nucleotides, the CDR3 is TGCAGTGCTAACGGGGCAGCAAACACAGATACGCAGTATTTT. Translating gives CSANGAANTDTQYF.

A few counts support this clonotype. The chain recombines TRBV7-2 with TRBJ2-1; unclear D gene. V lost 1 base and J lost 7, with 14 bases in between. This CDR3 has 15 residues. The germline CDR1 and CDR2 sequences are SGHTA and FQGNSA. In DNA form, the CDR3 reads TGTGCCAGCAGCTTAGGAAGGGTGCCCAGGAATGAGCAGTTCTTC. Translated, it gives CASSLGRVPRNEQFF.

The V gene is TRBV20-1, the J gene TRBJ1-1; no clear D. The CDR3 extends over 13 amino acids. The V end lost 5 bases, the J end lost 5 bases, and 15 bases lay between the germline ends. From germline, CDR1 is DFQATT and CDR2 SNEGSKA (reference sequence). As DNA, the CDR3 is TGCAGTGCTGAAGGTGGTTTGGGTACTGAAGCTTTCTTT. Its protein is CSAEGGLGTEAFF.

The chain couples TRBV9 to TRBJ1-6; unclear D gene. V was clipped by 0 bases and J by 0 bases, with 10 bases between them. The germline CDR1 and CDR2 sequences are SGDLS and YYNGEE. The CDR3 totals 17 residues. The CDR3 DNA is TGTGCCAGCAGCGTAGCTGGGCAGAGCTCCTATAATTCACCCCTCCACTTT. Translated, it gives CASSVAGQSSYNSPLHF.

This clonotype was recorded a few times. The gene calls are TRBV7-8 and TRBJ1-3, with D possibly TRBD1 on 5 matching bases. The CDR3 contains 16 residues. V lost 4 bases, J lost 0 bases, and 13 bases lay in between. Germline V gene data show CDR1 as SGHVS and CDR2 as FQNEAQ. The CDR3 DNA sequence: TGTGCCAGCAGCTCCGGGGCAGCCTTCTCTGGAAACACCATATATTTT. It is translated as CASSSGAAFSGNTIYF.

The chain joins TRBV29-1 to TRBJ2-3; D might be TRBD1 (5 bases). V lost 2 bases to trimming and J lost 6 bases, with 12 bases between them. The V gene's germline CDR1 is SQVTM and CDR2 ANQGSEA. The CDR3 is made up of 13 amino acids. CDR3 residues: CSVETGVGDTQYF. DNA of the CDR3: TGCAGCGTTGAAACAGGTGTCGGGGATACGCAGTATTTT.

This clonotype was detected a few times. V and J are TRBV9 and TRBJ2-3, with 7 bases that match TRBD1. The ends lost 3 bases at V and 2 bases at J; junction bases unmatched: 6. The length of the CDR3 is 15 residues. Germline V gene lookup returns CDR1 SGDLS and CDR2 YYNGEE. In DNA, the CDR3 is TGTGCCAGCAGCGCCTCCGGGACAGCCACAGATACGCAGTATTTT. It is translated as CASSASGTATDTQYF. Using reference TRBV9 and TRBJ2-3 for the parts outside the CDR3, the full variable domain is DSGVTQTPKHLITATGQRVTLRCSPRSGDLSVYWYQQSLDQGLQFLIQYYNGEERAKGNILERFSAQQFPDLHSELNLSSLELGDSALYFCASSASGTATDTQYFGPGTRLTVL.

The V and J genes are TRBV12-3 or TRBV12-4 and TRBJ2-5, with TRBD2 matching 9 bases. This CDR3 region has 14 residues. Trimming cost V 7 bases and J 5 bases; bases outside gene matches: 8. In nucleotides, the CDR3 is TGTGCCAGCACCCCTAGCGGGGCTAAGGAGACCCAGTACTTC. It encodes CASTPSGAKETQYF.

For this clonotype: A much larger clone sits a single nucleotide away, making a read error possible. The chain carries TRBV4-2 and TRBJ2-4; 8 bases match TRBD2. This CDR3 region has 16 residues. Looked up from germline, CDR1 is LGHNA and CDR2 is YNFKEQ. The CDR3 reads CSSSQQPGGAQNIQYF. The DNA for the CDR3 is TGTTCCAGCAGCCAACAGCCCGGGGGGGCCCAAAACATTCAGTACTTC.

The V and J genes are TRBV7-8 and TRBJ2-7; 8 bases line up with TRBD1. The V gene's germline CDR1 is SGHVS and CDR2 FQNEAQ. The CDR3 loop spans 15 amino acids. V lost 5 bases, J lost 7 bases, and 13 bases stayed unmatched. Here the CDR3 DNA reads TGTGCCAGCAGCCCTGGGGTGACAGGGGCTAGGGAGCAGTACTTC. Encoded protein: CASSPGVTGAREQYF.

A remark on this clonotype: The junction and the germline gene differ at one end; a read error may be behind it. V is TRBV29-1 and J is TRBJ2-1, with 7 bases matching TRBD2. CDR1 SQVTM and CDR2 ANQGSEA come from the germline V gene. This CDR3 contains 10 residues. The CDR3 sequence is CSVGEGEQVF. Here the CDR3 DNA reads TGCAGCGTTGGGGAGGGTGAGCAGGTCTTC.

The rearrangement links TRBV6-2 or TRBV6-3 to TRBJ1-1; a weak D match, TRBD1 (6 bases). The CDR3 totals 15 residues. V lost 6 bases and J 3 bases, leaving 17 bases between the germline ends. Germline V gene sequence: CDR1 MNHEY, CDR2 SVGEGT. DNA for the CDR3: TGTGCCAGCAGGGAGGGTACAGGGCCTCACACTGAAGCTTTCTTT. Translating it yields CASREGTGPHTEAFF.

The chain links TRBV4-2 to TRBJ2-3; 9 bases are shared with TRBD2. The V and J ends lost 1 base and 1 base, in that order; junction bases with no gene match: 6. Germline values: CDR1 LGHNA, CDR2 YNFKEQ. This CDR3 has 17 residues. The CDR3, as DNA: TGTGCCAGCAGCCAAGGGAGGGCTAGCGGGGGCACAGATACGCAGTATTTT. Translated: CASSQGRASGGTDTQYF.

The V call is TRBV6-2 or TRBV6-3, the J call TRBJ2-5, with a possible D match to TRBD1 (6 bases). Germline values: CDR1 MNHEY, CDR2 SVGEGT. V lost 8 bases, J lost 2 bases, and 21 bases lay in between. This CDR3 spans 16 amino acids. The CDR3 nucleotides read TGTGCCAGCTCCAGATCCTTGGGGGCCGGGCAAGAGACCCAGTACTTC. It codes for CASSRSLGAGQETQYF.

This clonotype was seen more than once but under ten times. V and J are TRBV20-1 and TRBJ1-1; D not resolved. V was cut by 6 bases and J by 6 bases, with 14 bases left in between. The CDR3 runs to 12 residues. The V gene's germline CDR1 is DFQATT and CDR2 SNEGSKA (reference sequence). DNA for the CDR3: TGCAGTGCCCGGAGGCGGATCCCTGAAGCTTTCTTT. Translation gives CSARRRIPEAFF.

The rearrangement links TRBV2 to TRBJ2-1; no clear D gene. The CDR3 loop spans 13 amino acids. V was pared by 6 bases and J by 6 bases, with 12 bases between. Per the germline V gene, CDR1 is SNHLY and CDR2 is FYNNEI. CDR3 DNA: TGTGCCAGCAGGGCTGACCCCGGCAATGAGCAGTTCTTC. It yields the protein CASRADPGNEQFF.

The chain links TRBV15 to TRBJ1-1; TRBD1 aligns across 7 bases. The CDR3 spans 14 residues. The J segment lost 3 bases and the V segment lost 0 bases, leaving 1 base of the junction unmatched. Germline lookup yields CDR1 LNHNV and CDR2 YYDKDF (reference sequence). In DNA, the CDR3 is TGTGCCACCAGCAGAGATACAGGGGACACTGAAGCTTTCTTT. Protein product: CATSRDTGDTEAFF.

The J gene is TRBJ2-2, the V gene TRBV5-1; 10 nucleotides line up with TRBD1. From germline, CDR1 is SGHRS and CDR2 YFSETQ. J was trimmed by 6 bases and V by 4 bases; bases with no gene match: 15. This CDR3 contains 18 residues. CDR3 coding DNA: TGCGCCAGCAGCCCGAAGACAGGGGGCGCCGAGCTGGCCGGGGAGCTGTTTTTT. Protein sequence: CASSPKTGGAELAGELFF.

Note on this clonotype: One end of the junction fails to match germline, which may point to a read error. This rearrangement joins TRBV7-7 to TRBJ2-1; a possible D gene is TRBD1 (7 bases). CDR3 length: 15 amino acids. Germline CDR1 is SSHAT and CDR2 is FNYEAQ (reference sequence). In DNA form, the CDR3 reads TGTGCTAGCAGCTTAGGGCAGGGGGGACTTAATGAGCAGTTCTTC. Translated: CASSLGQGGLNEQFF.

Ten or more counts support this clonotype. The CDR3, as DNA: TGTGCCAGCAGACTACTAGCGGGGACTACTAGCTCCTACAATGAGCAGTTCTTC. Its protein is CASRLLAGTTSSYNEQFF. The chain employs TRBV6-5 and TRBJ2-1, with 10 bases lining up with TRBD2. With 6 bases clipped from V and 0 bases from J, the junction kept 11 bases outside the gene matches. The CDR3 totals 18 residues. The V gene's germline CDR1 is MNHEY and CDR2 SVGAGI.

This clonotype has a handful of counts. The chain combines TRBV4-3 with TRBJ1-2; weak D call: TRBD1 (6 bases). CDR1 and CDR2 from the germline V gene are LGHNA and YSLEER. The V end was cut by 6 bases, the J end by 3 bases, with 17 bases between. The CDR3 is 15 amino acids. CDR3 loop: CASRKYRERDYGYTF. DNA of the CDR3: TGCGCCAGCAGGAAGTACAGGGAGCGGGACTATGGCTACACCTTC.